The 18 T cell receptor beta chains given below trace back to one sample, sequenced in a study of regulatory T cells in long-lasting Graves disease. The time point denotes: persistent/refractory GD, antithyroid drugs over 5 years with positive TRAb. After RNA was extracted from PBMCs, the TCR library was made from it. Combining iRepertoire HTBI primers with Arm-PCR of CDR3 regions, the authors built TCR beta libraries. TCRdb redid the calling of the multiplex PCR reads with MiXCR, one entry per CDR3 protein. This sample has 600,000 to 850,000 distinct CDR3 sequences, with about 30% found just once. Source: peripheral blood mononuclear cells (PBMCs), taken when the disease was refractory, from a patient treated with antithyroid drugs. The receptors come from a female donor with Graves disease.

This clonotype was seen only a few times. The CDR3 DNA is TGTGCCAGCAGCCGAACCGGCGGAACGAGCAGCAATCAGCCCCAGCATTTT. Protein product: CASSRTGGTSSNQPQHF. V is TRBV7-9 and J is TRBJ1-5; D is unclear. This CDR3 contains 17 residues. The V end lost 5 bases, the J end lost 1 base, and 18 bases lay between the germline ends. CDR1 and CDR2 (germline): SEHNR, FQNEAQ (reference sequence).

A few counts support this clonotype. V usage is TRBV7-8 and J usage is TRBJ1-1, with D unclear. Germline values: CDR1 SGHVS, CDR2 FQNEAQ. The V and J ends lost 6 bases and 6 bases respectively, with 8 bases between them. This CDR3 has 11 amino acids. The CDR3 DNA reads as TGTGCCAGCAGTTCCACAGCTGAAGCTTTCTTT. It is translated as CASSSTAEAFF.

The rearrangement links TRBV18 to TRBJ2-6; a possible D gene is TRBD1 (5 bases). The CDR3 length is 17 residues. Germline assignment: CDR1 KGHSH and CDR2 LQKENI. Trimming removed 0 bases from V and 0 bases from J, with 9 bases in between. The CDR3 here is CASSPPGRVSGANVLTF. The CDR3 DNA sequence: TGTGCCAGCTCACCACCGGGCAGGGTCTCTGGGGCCAACGTCCTGACTTTC.

About this clonotype itself: This likely came from a read error, as a far larger clone is one base away. The chain is built from TRBV6-2 or TRBV6-3 and TRBJ1-2; perhaps TRBD1 as D (5 bases). Germline assignment: CDR1 MNHEY and CDR2 SVGEGT. V gave up 5 bases and J gave up 4 bases, with 11 bases separating them. This CDR3 is 13 amino acids long. CDR3 sequence (DNA): TGTGCCAGCAGTGGACGACAGAGCTATGGCTACACCTTC. It translates to CASSGRQSYGYTF.

V is TRBV15 and J is TRBJ1-1; D is undetermined. From germline, CDR1 is LNHNV and CDR2 YYDKDF (reference sequence). V lost 0 bases and J 5 bases, leaving 16 bases between the germline ends. CDR3 length: 16 residues. CDR3 nucleotide sequence: TGTGCCACCAGCAGAGATGAGGCCCTTTGGGGTACTGAAGCTTTCTTT. This translates into CATSRDEALWGTEAFF.

This clonotype appeared a few times. The chain employs TRBV6-1 and TRBJ2-1; 7 bases are a match to TRBD2. Germline V gene data show CDR1 as MNHNS and CDR2 as SASEGT. Trimming took 8 bases from V and 0 from J; bases not matched to a gene: 4. The CDR3 sequence is 14 residues long. The CDR3 nucleotides are TGTGCCAGCGCCGGGAGGTTCTCCTACAATGAGCAGTTCTTC. Translated: CASAGRFSYNEQFF.

This clonotype appeared many times. This chain joins TRBV27 and TRBJ2-7; D may be TRBD1 or TRBD2 (5 bases each). CDR3 length: 13 residues. V dropped 5 bases and J dropped 3 bases, with 11 bases sitting between them. Germline V CDR1 and CDR2: MNHEY, SMNVEV (reference sequence). CDR3 DNA: TGTGCCAGCAGTACGGGACCATACTACGAGCAGTACTTC. Amino acid sequence: CASSTGPYYEQYF.

This clonotype was detected many times. This chain joins TRBV12-3 or TRBV12-4 and TRBJ1-1; D not resolved. V gave up 6 bases and J gave up 7 bases, with 9 bases separating them. This CDR3 has 11 amino acids. CDR3 DNA sequence: TGTGCCAGCAGCCTCGGGGTTGAAGCTTTCTTT. This gives the protein CASSLGVEAFF.

This clonotype was counted between two and nine times. The chain is built from TRBV6-1 and TRBJ1-6; D unclear. Germline CDR1 reads MNHNS; CDR2 reads SASEGT. This CDR3 has 15 residues. V dropped 5 bases and J dropped 9 bases, with 17 bases sitting between them. The CDR3 loop reads CASSRTVDSISPLHF. The CDR3 DNA sequence: TGTGCCAGCAGTCGAACGGTGGATAGTATTTCACCCCTCCACTTT.

The sample holds a few counts of this clonotype. The rearrangement uses TRBV20-1 and TRBJ1-2; D uncertain. The CDR3 is 12 residues long. From germline, CDR1 is DFQATT and CDR2 SNEGSKA (reference sequence). V was shortened by 5 bases and J by 4 bases, with 11 bases between the two germline ends. The CDR3 region is CSARALGYGYTF. CDR3 coding DNA: TGCAGTGCTCGGGCCCTGGGCTATGGCTACACCTTC.

This chain connects TRBV19 to TRBJ1-5; 8 bases align to TRBD1. This CDR3 region has 14 residues. J gave up 3 bases and V 6 bases, and 4 bases lay outside the gene matches. CDR1 and CDR2 from the germline V gene are LNHDA and SQIVND (reference sequence). DNA of the CDR3: TGTGCCAGTAGATTCAGGGGGCTCAATCAGCCCCAGCATTTT. As protein: CASRFRGLNQPQHF. The entire variable domain, with the rest obtained from reference TRBV19 and TRBJ1-5, is as follows: DGGITQSPKYLFRKEGQNVTLSCEQNLNHDAMYWYRQDPGQGLRLIYYSQIVNDFQKGDIAEGYSVSREKKESFPLTVTSAQKNPTAFYLCASRFRGLNQPQHFGDGTRLSIL.

V is TRBV6-1 and J is TRBJ1-1, with D possibly matching TRBD1 (5 bases). CDR1 is MNHNS and CDR2 is SASEGT in the germline V gene. The CDR3 consists of 15 residues. V dropped 6 bases and J dropped 4 bases, with 18 bases sitting between them. CDR3 in amino acids: CASSPPPAGGTEAFF. The CDR3 DNA is TGTGCCAGCAGCCCCCCCCCGGCTGGGGGCACTGAAGCTTTCTTT.

The chain uses TRBV5-5 and TRBJ1-3; 7 bases align to TRBD1. V was pared by 2 bases and J by 3 bases, with 11 bases of the junction left unmatched. The CDR3 loop spans 17 amino acids. Germline V lookup: CDR1 SGHKS, CDR2 YYEKEE (reference sequence). The CDR3 reads CASSLAGTGQLGNTIYF. The DNA for the CDR3 is TGTGCCAGCAGCTTAGCTGGGACGGGACAGCTTGGAAACACCATATATTTT.

This clonotype has more than one count but fewer than ten. This chain links TRBV28 with TRBJ1-5, with TRBD1 matching 9 bases. The CDR3 is 13 amino acids. V lost 6 bases and J lost 6; bases outside the gene matches: 3. CDR1 and CDR2 (germline): MDHEN, SYDVKM. CDR3 sequence reads: CASSDRGFQPQHF. In DNA form, the CDR3 reads TGTGCCAGCAGCGACAGGGGGTTTCAGCCCCAGCATTTT.

The chain links TRBV12-3 or TRBV12-4 to TRBJ2-7; unclear D gene. Trimming pared 1 base from V and 9 bases from J, leaving 10 bases between. The CDR3 covers 12 residues. The CDR3 region has the DNA TGTGCCAGCAGTTTAGACTTCCCGGGGCAGTACTTC. Protein sequence: CASSLDFPGQYF.

This chain connects TRBV5-5 to TRBJ2-5, with 13 nucleotides matching TRBD2. The CDR3 spans 16 residues. CDR1 is SGHKS, CDR2 YYEKEE, per germline (reference sequence). J was trimmed by 5 bases and V by 4 bases; bases with no gene match: 8. As DNA, the CDR3 is TGTGCCAGCAGCCCAGGACTAGCGGGGGCCTCGGAGACCCAGTACTTC. This gives the protein CASSPGLAGASETQYF.

This clonotype occurred many times. The chain couples TRBV28 to TRBJ2-5; 7 bases agree with TRBD2. CDR3 length: 15 amino acids. Germline-derived CDR1 and CDR2 are MDHEN and SYDVKM. Trimming took 3 bases from V and 2 from J; bases not matched to a gene: 6. DNA for the CDR3: TGTGCCAGCAGTTTCAAGCCGGGACTACAAGAGACCCAGTACTTC. It yields the protein CASSFKPGLQETQYF.

This chain joins TRBV27 and TRBJ1-3; 7 bases line up with TRBD1. In germline, CDR1 is MNHEY, CDR2 SMNVEV (reference sequence). With V trimmed by 7 bases and J by 2 bases, 8 bases remained unmatched. The CDR3 loop spans 15 amino acids. The CDR3 protein is CASKEQGRAGNTIYF. Here the CDR3 DNA reads TGTGCCAGCAAAGAACAGGGGCGCGCTGGAAACACCATATATTTT.